A single sample is the source of the 18 T cell receptor beta chains below, sequenced in a study of T cells after posttransplantation cyclophosphamide. Sequenced by immunoSEQ multiplex PCR; TCRdb stores in-frame clones only, minus some. The sample yields tens of thousands of clones, without any singletons. Material: PBMCs. The receptors stem from a man aged 35 to 55 in good health, CMV-negative, and a related stem cell transplant donor.

This clone has at least ten counts. CDR3 sequence (DNA): TGTGCCACCAGCAGAGAAGGACAGGACACCGGGGAGCTGTTTTTT. It codes for CATSREGQDTGELFF. The J gene is TRBJ2-2, the V gene TRBV15, with 7 nucleotides matching TRBD1. The germline gives CDR1 LNHNV, CDR2 YYDKDF (reference sequence). The ends lost 0 bases at V and 3 bases at J; junction bases unmatched: 1. The CDR3 has 15 amino acids.

Ten or more counts support this clone. The chain employs TRBV2 and TRBJ1-2; D ambiguous. The CDR3 is 12 residues long. The V end lost 9 bases, the J end lost 8 bases, and 16 bases lay between the germline ends. From germline, CDR1 is SNHLY and CDR2 FYNNEI. The CDR3, as DNA: TGTGCCAGTCGACGGACCCGAGGGGGCTACACCTTC. Translating it yields CASRRTRGGYTF.

This clone was seen only a few times. This chain joins TRBV7-9 and TRBJ2-5, with a weak D call TRBD2 (7 bases). TRBJ2-7 explains the end of the DNA better; the J call may be wrong. The germline gives CDR1 SEHNR, CDR2 FQNEAQ (reference sequence). This CDR3 spans 16 amino acids. The DNA of the CDR3 is TGTGCCAGCAGCTTAGATTTGGGGGCTAGCGGCTACGAGCAGTACTTC. Its protein is CASSLDLGASGYEQYF.

This clone was observed at least ten times. The J gene is TRBJ2-1, the V gene TRBV29-1; 9 bases line up with TRBD2. Germline values: CDR1 SQVTM, CDR2 ANQGSEA. V lost 3 bases to trimming and J lost 7 bases; unmatched junction nucleotides: 7. The CDR3 sequence is 14 residues long. The CDR3 DNA is TGCAGCGTTGAGGGTCTAGCGGGAATGAATGAGCAGTTCTTC. Amino acids: CSVEGLAGMNEQFF.

This clone has at least ten counts. The chain couples TRBV19 to TRBJ2-1; no firm D call. The V gene's germline CDR1 is LNHDA and CDR2 SQIVND (reference sequence). The CDR3 has 12 amino acids. Trimming cost V 6 bases and J 5 bases, with 8 bases left between them. The CDR3 sequence is CASRALNNEQFF. The CDR3, as DNA: TGTGCCAGTAGGGCACTAAACAATGAGCAGTTCTTC.

About this clone itself: Other DNA sequences within the sample encode an identical CDR3. This chain connects TRBV6-5 to TRBJ2-3, with TRBD1 identical over 9 bases. V lost 6 bases to trimming and J lost 4 bases; unmatched junction nucleotides: 5. Germline V CDR1 and CDR2: MNHEY, SVGAGI. The CDR3 runs 14 residues. As DNA, the CDR3 is TGTGCCAGCAGCCCCCGGACAGGGGCAGATACGCAGTATTTT. This encodes CASSPRTGADTQYF.

This clone was seen repeatedly, ten times or more. The chain is built from TRBV5-5 and TRBJ2-1; 7 bases line up with TRBD1. The CDR3 has 16 amino acids. With 0 bases clipped from V and 6 bases from J, the junction kept 9 bases outside the gene matches. CDR1 SGHKS and CDR2 YYEKEE come from the germline V gene (reference sequence). CDR3 sequence: CASSLGTGTETNEQFF. The CDR3 DNA reads as TGTGCCAGCAGCTTGGGGACCGGGACAGAGACCAATGAGCAGTTCTTC.

The V and J genes are TRBV18 and TRBJ2-1, with D perhaps TRBD1 (6 bases). Trimming took 5 bases from V and 10 from J, leaving 18 bases between them. The CDR3 is made up of 14 amino acids. Germline CDR1 reads KGHSH; CDR2 reads LQKENI. CDR3 in DNA: TGTGCCAGCTCATACGGGACAAATGGTAGGGAGCAGTTCTTC. Residues: CASSYGTNGREQFF.

In its sample, this clone was seen many times. V gene TRBV7-9 combines with J gene TRBJ1-1, with D possibly matching TRBD1 (5 bases). The CDR3 spans 13 residues. CDR1 is SEHNR, CDR2 FQNEAQ, per germline (reference sequence). Trimming removed 1 base from V and 5 bases from J, with 8 bases in between. The DNA for the CDR3 is TGTGCCAGCAGCTTAGTAGGGGCAACTGAAGCTTTCTTT. Protein sequence: CASSLVGATEAFF.

Ten or more counts support this clone. CDR3 nucleotides: TGTGCCAGCAGCTCCCAGACAGGGGGCAATGGAAACACCATATATTTT. Its translation: CASSSQTGGNGNTIYF. The chain employs TRBV11-3 and TRBJ1-3; 10 bases map to TRBD1. The trim removed 4 bases at V and 3 bases at J, leaving 6 bases unmatched. This CDR3 is 16 amino acids long. Germline V gene lookup returns CDR1 SGHNT and CDR2 YENEEA. Full variable domain (rest looked up from reference TRBV11-3 and TRBJ1-3): EAGVVQSPRYKIIEKKQPVAFWCNPISGHNTLYWYLQNLGQGPELLIRYENEEAVDDSQLPKDRFSAERLKGVDSTLKIQPAELGDSAVYLCASSSQTGGNGNTIYFGEGSWLTVV.

Ten or more counts support this clone. The rearrangement uses TRBV19 and TRBJ2-7, with 10 bases lining up with TRBD1. Trimming cost V 4 bases and J 3 bases; bases outside gene matches: 3. The CDR3 runs 14 residues. CDR1 LNHDA and CDR2 SQIVND come from the germline V gene (reference sequence). The CDR3 bases are TGTGCCAGTAGTAAAAGGACAGGGGGCTACGAGCAGTACTTC. It specifies CASSKRTGGYEQYF.

There are many counts of this clone. The CDR3 sequence is CASSVRTGGAYGYTF. In DNA form, the CDR3 reads TGTGCCAGCAGCGTCCGGACAGGGGGCGCGTATGGCTACACCTTC. The chain has TRBV7-2 and TRBJ1-2; 11 bases are a match to TRBD1. The CDR3 loop spans 15 amino acids. V trimming: 5 bases; J trimming: 5 bases; junction bases outside the gene matches: 7. Germline V gene sequence: CDR1 SGHTA, CDR2 FQGNSA.

In its sample, this clone was seen many times. The gene calls are TRBV6-1 and TRBJ1-5; D is ambiguous. Trimming removed 10 bases from V and 4 bases from J, with 17 bases in between. The CDR3 covers 14 residues. Germline loops: CDR1 MNHNS, CDR2 SASEGT. The CDR3 DNA follows: TGTGCCACCTCGAGGGAGCTCACTAATCAGCCCCAGCATTTT. Its translation is CATSRELTNQPQHF.

In this sample, this clone turned up many times. The V gene is TRBV7-9, the J gene TRBJ2-5; weak D call: TRBD2 (7 bases). CDR1 SEHNR and CDR2 FQNEAQ come from the germline V gene (reference sequence). Trimming cost V 2 bases and J 5 bases, with 12 bases left between them. The CDR3 covers 14 residues. The CDR3 loop is CASSLKGGMETQYF. The CDR3 DNA follows: TGTGCCAGCAGCTTAAAGGGGGGGATGGAGACCCAGTACTTC.

The gene calls are TRBV18 and TRBJ2-5; no clear D gene. Germline CDR1 and CDR2: KGHSH and LQKENI. The CDR3 sequence is 14 residues long. Trimming left V 4 bases short and J 4 bases short, with 13 bases between. The CDR3 coding sequence is TGTGCCAGCTCACTTATCTCGGGTGGAGAGACCCAGTACTTC. Translated, it gives CASSLISGGETQYF.

This clone was detected many times. The rearrangement joins TRBV2 to TRBJ2-6; 7 positions agree with TRBD1. CDR3 size: 17 residues. Germline V gene lookup returns CDR1 SNHLY and CDR2 FYNNEI. Trimming removed 4 bases from V and 1 base from J; junction bases left unmatched: 7. The CDR3 sequence: CASSVGQVESGANVLTF. The CDR3 DNA sequence: TGTGCCAGCAGTGTAGGACAGGTAGAGTCTGGGGCCAACGTCCTGACTTTC.

This clone was observed at least ten times. The genes are TRBV27 and TRBJ1-1; possible D gene TRBD1, 6 bases. CDR3 size: 14 residues. CDR1 and CDR2 (germline): MNHEY, SMNVEV (reference sequence). The V and J ends lost 6 bases and 3 bases respectively, with 14 bases between them. The CDR3: CASRSQGRDTEAFF. CDR3 sequence (DNA): TGTGCCAGCAGGTCGCAGGGGAGGGACACTGAAGCTTTCTTT.

Ten or more counts support this clone. This chain links TRBV11-2 with TRBJ2-3; 14 bases match TRBD2. The CDR3 totals 19 residues. After removal of 3 bases from V and 2 bases from J, the junction contained 10 bases not matched to a gene. Per germline, CDR1 SGHAT and CDR2 FQNNGV. The CDR3 DNA is TGTGCCAGCAGCTTTTCCGGACTAGCGGGAGGAAGGAACACAGATACGCAGTATTTT. This gives the protein CASSFSGLAGGRNTDTQYF.